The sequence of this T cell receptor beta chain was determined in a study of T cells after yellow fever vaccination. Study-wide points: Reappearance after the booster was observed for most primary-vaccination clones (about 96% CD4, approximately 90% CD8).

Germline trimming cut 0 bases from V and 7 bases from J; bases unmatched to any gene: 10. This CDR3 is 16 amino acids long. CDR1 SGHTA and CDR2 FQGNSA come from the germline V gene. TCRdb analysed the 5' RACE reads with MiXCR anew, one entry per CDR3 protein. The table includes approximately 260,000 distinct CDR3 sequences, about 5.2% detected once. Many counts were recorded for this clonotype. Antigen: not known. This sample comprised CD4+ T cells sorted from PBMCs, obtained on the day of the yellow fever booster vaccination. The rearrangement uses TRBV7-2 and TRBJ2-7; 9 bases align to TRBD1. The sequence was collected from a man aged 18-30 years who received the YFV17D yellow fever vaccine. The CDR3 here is CASSLAMDRGVGEQYF. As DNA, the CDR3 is TGTGCCAGCAGCTTAGCGATGGACAGGGGAGTGGGGGAGCAGTACTTC.